These T cell receptor beta chains were read from a single sample in a study of blood T cells in healthy people across ages. Each CDR3 protein is one row after TCRdb ran MiXCR on the 5' RACE reads. This table has about 1.4 million distinct CDR3 sequences, approximately 59% appearing once. The source material was blood. The receptors originated from a man aged 18 to 29 in good health. Both conserved end residues are part of each CDR3. The D gene is left open where the match is weak. Expanded clones get a size class; other rows say once, few or many, or leave the size out.

NA TRBJ1-1 TRBV6-5 NA TGTGCCAGCAGTTCACGCGGTGGGATTAGGCCGAACACTGAAGCTTTCTTT CASSSRGGIRPNTEAFF
NA TRBJ2-2 TRBV5-1 NA TGCGCCAGCAGCTTAGGGGCAATCACCGGGGAGCTGTTTTTT CASSLGAITGELFF
NA TRBJ2-3 TRBV2 TRBD2 TGTGCCGGCACCGAGGGGACTAGCGGGAGTGATACGCAGTATTTT CAGTEGTSGSDTQYF
few TRBJ1-2 TRBV4-1 NA TGCGCCAGCAGGGGGGTAGGGGTAGACTATGGCTACACCTTC CASRGVGVDYGYTF
NA TRBJ1-1 TRBV6-2/TRBV6-3 NA TGTGCCAGCAGTGGGGTAAAGAACACTTGGACTGAAGCTTTCTTT CASSGVKNTWTEAFF
few TRBJ1-1 TRBV28 TRBD1 TGTGCCAGCAGTTTGTCGACAGGGGATAATAGTTCGGCTTTCTTT CASSLSTGDNSSAFF
NA TRBJ2-4 TRBV18 NA TGTGCCAGCTCACCTAGCGGTCAGGGAGAGGGCATTCAGTACTTC CASSPSGQGEGIQYF
few TRBJ1-1 TRBV27 NA TGTGCCAGCAGGACGGGGCTCTCGAACACTGAAGCTTTCTTT CASRTGLSNTEAFF
NA TRBJ2-2 TRBV25-1 NA TGTGCCAGCAGTCCGGGGGCAAGGACCGGGGAGCTGTTTTTT CASSPGARTGELFF
once TRBJ2-7 TRBV20-1 TRBD2 TGCAGTGCTAGACTAGCGGGGGGGCACTACGAGCAGTACTTC CSARLAGGHYEQYF
NA TRBJ2-7 TRBV14 NA TGTGCCAGCAGGGCACAGGGTAGAGGAACCTACGAGCAGTACTTC CASRAQGRGTYEQYF
NA TRBJ2-3 TRBV4-3 NA TGCGCCAGCAGCCCGACGGGCGGGCGTACGCAGTATTTT CASSPTGGRTQYF
once TRBJ1-4 TRBV20-1 NA TGCAGTGCTAGAGACCTCCTCCAGATGGGAACTAATGAAAAACTGTTTTTT CSARDLLQMGTNEKLFF
NA TRBJ2-1 TRBV7-7 TRBD1 TGTGCTAGCAGCATGTACAGGGGCGAGCAGTTCTTC CASSMYRGEQFF
few TRBJ2-7 TRBV20-1 NA TGCAGTGCTGGGGACGGATCCTACGAGCAGTACTTC CSAGDGSYEQYF
few TRBJ2-1 TRBV10-3 NA TGTGCCATCAGTGTGGGGTTATACAATGAGCAGTTCTTC CAISVGLYNEQFF
few TRBJ2-7 TRBV29-1 TRBD1 TGCAGCCTCCAAGTCCGGGACAGGGGACCCTACGAGCAGTACTTC CSLQVRDRGPYEQYF
NA TRBJ2-7 TRBV28 NA TGTGCCACCCATGATACCAAATTATACGAGCAGTACTTC CATHDTKLYEQYF
NA TRBJ2-5 TRBV21-1 NA TGTGCCAGCAGCAAAAGGGACACAAAAACGGAGACCCAGTACTTC CASSKRDTKTETQYF
NA TRBJ2-4 TRBV5-1 TRBD1 TGCGCCAGCAGCTTCACAGGGGGGCAAAACATTCAGTACTTC CASSFTGGQNIQYF
few TRBJ1-1 TRBV10-1 NA TGCGCCAGCAGTAGGGGCTTTACTGAAGCTTTCTTT CASSRGFTEAFF
NA TRBJ1-2 TRBV4-1 TRBD1 TGCGCCAGCAGCCAAGAGGGACAGGGAGTATCGTGGGGCTACATCTTC CASSQEGQGVSWGYIF
NA TRBJ2-7 TRBV7-9 TRBD1 TGTGCCAGCGGTTTACACAGGGGGTTGTGGTACGAGCAGTACTTC CASGLHRGLWYEQYF
few TRBJ2-5 TRBV5-5 TRBD2 TGTGCCAGCAGCGAAGGACTAGCGGGGGACCAAGAGACCCAGTACTTC CASSEGLAGDQETQYF
NA TRBJ1-2 TRBV20-1 NA TGCAGTGCTAGCCATCAAGCTTGGGCATTTAACTATGGCTACACCTTC CSASHQAWAFNYGYTF
few TRBJ2-5 TRBV15 NA TGTGCCACCAGCGGGGGAGGTTCCCAAGAGACCCAGTACTTC CATSGGGSQETQYF
NA TRBJ2-4 TRBV9 NA TGTGCCAGCAGCGTAACAGGGAGTGAGCAGTACTTC CASSVTGSEQYF